This entry lists 31 T cell receptor beta chains sequenced from one sample in a study of blood T cells in healthy people across ages. Through a sample-barcoded 5' primer and a J-beta primer mix, a second PCR was run for roughly 6 to 12 cycles. TCRdb ran MiXCR on the 5' RACE reads and lists one entry per CDR3 protein. The sample contains around 650,000 distinct CDR3 sequences, roughly 43% of which appear only once. The source material was blood. All receptors come from a man older than 75 in good health.

This chain links TRBV7-2 with TRBJ2-3; D is perhaps TRBD1 (7 bases). Trimming removed 7 bases from V and 6 bases from J, with 17 bases in between. CDR1 is SGHTA, CDR2 FQGNSA, per germline. This CDR3 spans 14 amino acids. CDR3 residues: CASTLRRGLDTQYF. CDR3 nucleotides: TGTGCCAGCACCCTCCGGAGGGGGCTCGATACGCAGTATTTT.

As for this clonotype: Germline and junction disagree at one end, which may indicate a read error. The genes are TRBV29-1 and TRBJ2-3, with D possibly being TRBD1 or TRBD2 (5 bases each). Germline V gene sequence: CDR1 SQVTM, CDR2 ANQGSEA. This CDR3 region has 14 residues. The CDR3 protein is CSVDGDGSTDTQYF. As DNA, the CDR3 is TGCAGTGTTGACGGGGACGGTAGCACAGATACGCAGTATTTT.

A note on this clonotype: A much larger clone lies one base from this, so it may be a read error. The V gene is TRBV29-1, the J gene TRBJ2-5; maybe TRBD2 (6 bases). V was pared by 6 bases and J by 1 base, with 21 bases between. The CDR3 is 16 residues long. Germline V gives CDR1 SQVTM, CDR2 ANQGSEA. CDR3 nucleotides: TGCAGCGTGGGGGGAACAGGACGAGCGCGCCAAGAGACCCAGTACTTC. It encodes CSVGGTGRARQETQYF. Full variable domain (remainder filled in from reference TRBV29-1 and TRBJ2-5): SAVISQKPSRDICQRGTSLTIQCQVDSQVTMMFWYRQQPGQSLTLIATANQGSEATYESGFVIDKFPISRPNLTFSTLTVSNMSPEDSSIYLCSVGGTGRARQETQYFGPGTRLLVL.

This clonotype was counted a single time. The rearrangement uses TRBV7-2 and TRBJ2-7; D ambiguous. Germline V gene data show CDR1 as SGHTA and CDR2 as FQGNSA. Trimming left V 5 bases short and J 7 bases short, with 12 bases between. The CDR3 runs 12 residues. The CDR3 DNA sequence: TGTGCCAGCAGCCTCTCTATGATTGAGCAGTACTTC. Translated: CASSLSMIEQYF.

This clonotype showed up just a few times. The chain has TRBV7-9 and TRBJ2-3; D ambiguous. Per germline, CDR1 SEHNR and CDR2 FQNEAQ (reference sequence). The CDR3 covers 13 residues. V lost 5 bases, J lost 1 base, and 7 bases lay in between. The CDR3: CASSRWGTDTQYF. The CDR3 DNA follows: TGTGCCAGCAGCCGATGGGGCACAGATACGCAGTATTTT.

This clonotype occurred a few times. This chain uses TRBV20-1 with TRBJ2-7; D is possibly TRBD2 (5 bases). The CDR3 spans 13 residues. V lost 2 bases and J lost 3, with 11 bases in between. Germline assignment: CDR1 DFQATT and CDR2 SNEGSKA (reference sequence). Here the CDR3 DNA reads TGCAGTGCTAGACCCGGGAATTACTACGAGCAGTACTTC. Protein: CSARPGNYYEQYF.

The CDR3 reads CASSESVSDTQYF. CDR3 coding DNA: TGTGCCAGCAGTGAATCCGTTTCAGATACGCAGTATTTT. V and J are TRBV25-1 and TRBJ2-3; no definite D call. Trimming removed 1 base from V and 4 bases from J, with 6 bases in between. The CDR3 loop spans 13 amino acids. Germline V gene data show CDR1 as MGHDK and CDR2 as SYGVNS.

This chain uses TRBV2 with TRBJ2-1; TRBD2 aligns across 12 bases. The germline gives CDR1 SNHLY, CDR2 FYNNEI. The V and J ends lost 4 bases and 8 bases, in that order; junction bases with no gene match: 6. The CDR3 extends over 15 amino acids. The chain's CDR3 is CASSARLAGVYEQFF. Written as DNA, the CDR3 is TGTGCCAGCAGTGCGAGACTAGCGGGGGTTTATGAGCAGTTCTTC.

The chain employs TRBV29-1 and TRBJ2-3; 9 nucleotides agree with TRBD2. This CDR3 is 15 amino acids long. The germline gives CDR1 SQVTM, CDR2 ANQGSEA. Germline trimming cut 3 bases from V and 4 bases from J; bases unmatched to any gene: 8. The CDR3 sequence is CSVDSSSGVADTQYF. CDR3 nucleotide sequence: TGCAGCGTTGACTCCTCTAGCGGGGTGGCAGATACGCAGTATTTT.

The rearrangement uses TRBV7-2 and TRBJ2-2; TRBD1 might be the D (5 bases). The CDR3 length is 14 residues. The V gene's germline CDR1 is SGHTA and CDR2 FQGNSA. V shed 11 bases and J shed 1 base, with 14 bases lying between them. The CDR3 region is CAGKGAVNTGELFF. CDR3 sequence (DNA): TGTGCCGGCAAAGGGGCAGTGAACACCGGGGAGCTGTTTTTT. Filled out from reference TRBV7-2 and TRBJ2-2, the complete variable domain reads GAGVSQSPSNKVTEKGKDVELRCDPISGHTALYWYRQSLGQGLEFLIYFQGNSAPDKSGLPSDRFSAERTGGSVSTLTIQRTQQEDSAVYLCAGKGAVNTGELFFGEGSRLTVL.

This clonotype was seen ten or more times. The chain has TRBV20-1 and TRBJ1-5; TRBD1 matches at 7 bases. J gave up 5 bases and V 4 bases, and 8 bases lay outside the gene matches. CDR1 DFQATT and CDR2 SNEGSKA come from the germline V gene (reference sequence). This CDR3 comprises 14 residues. CDR3 loop: CSATPGQGDQPQHF. In DNA, the CDR3 is TGCAGTGCTACCCCCGGGCAGGGGGATCAGCCCCAGCATTTT.

In this sample, this clonotype turned up a few times. The V gene is TRBV27, the J gene TRBJ1-5; 9 nucleotides agree with TRBD1. Germline CDR1 reads MNHEY; CDR2 reads SMNVEV (reference sequence). The CDR3 contains 17 residues. V shed 3 bases, J shed 0 bases, and the junction held 6 bases outside the gene matches. The CDR3 protein is CASSLIAGQGSNQPQHF. The DNA for the CDR3 is TGTGCCAGCAGTTTGATCGCGGGACAGGGTAGCAATCAGCCCCAGCATTTT.

The V gene is TRBV29-1, the J gene TRBJ1-1; tentatively, D is TRBD1 (5 bases). The CDR3 runs to 11 residues. CDR1 and CDR2 from the germline V gene are SQVTM and ANQGSEA. Deletions cut 7 bases from V and 4 bases from J, with 10 bases between. CDR3 region: CSGGESTEAFF. The DNA of the CDR3 is TGCAGCGGGGGCGAGAGCACTGAAGCTTTCTTT.

This clonotype was seen only a few times. The chain recombines TRBV15 with TRBJ2-5; 10 bases agree with TRBD2. This CDR3 spans 16 amino acids. Germline CDR1 and CDR2: LNHNV and YYDKDF (reference sequence). V was clipped by 0 bases and J by 5 bases; unmatched bases: 6. CDR3 sequence (DNA): TGTGCCACCAGCAGAGATGTGAGCGGGAGGGCGGAGACCCAGTACTTC. Translating it yields CATSRDVSGRAETQYF. Drawing the rest from reference TRBV15 and TRBJ2-5, the complete variable domain is DAMVIQNPRYQVTQFGKPVTLSCSQTLNHNVMYWYQQKSSQAPKLLFHYYDKDFNNEADTPDNFQSRRPNTSFCFLDIRSPGLGDTAMYLCATSRDVSGRAETQYFGPGTRLLVL.

This chain links TRBV2 with TRBJ2-1, with D possibly TRBD2 on 6 matching bases. V shed 7 bases and J shed 3 bases, with 19 bases lying between them. The CDR3 contains 16 residues. Germline-derived CDR1 and CDR2 are SNHLY and FYNNEI. As DNA, the CDR3 is TGTGCCAGCACTGGGGGTGCGGGGTGGAACTACAATGAGCAGTTCTTC. As protein: CASTGGAGWNYNEQFF.

This chain connects TRBV6-5 to TRBJ2-1; 11 positions agree with TRBD2. The CDR3 runs 15 residues. The V gene's germline CDR1 is MNHEY and CDR2 SVGAGI. Unmatched junction bases numbered 9, after V lost 7 bases and J lost 7 bases. The CDR3: CASTLTSGSTNEQFF. The DNA for the CDR3 is TGTGCCAGCACCCTTACTAGCGGGAGTACGAATGAGCAGTTCTTC.

This chain joins TRBV10-3 and TRBJ1-4; the match to TRBD1 covers 7 bases. The CDR3 totals 14 residues. Trimming cost V 6 bases and J 4 bases; bases outside gene matches: 5. The germline CDR1 and CDR2 sequences are ENHRY and SYGVKD. The CDR3 bases are TGTGCCATCAGCACCGGGACAGTTAATGAAAAACTGTTTTTT. Its protein product is CAISTGTVNEKLFF.

The V gene is TRBV20-1, the J gene TRBJ1-4; D is perhaps TRBD1 (5 bases). CDR3 length: 13 residues. The germline gives CDR1 DFQATT, CDR2 SNEGSKA (reference sequence). Deletions cut 4 bases from V and 2 bases from J, with 8 bases between. CDR3: CSAIRATNEKLFF. In DNA, the CDR3 is TGCAGTGCTATCAGGGCTACTAATGAAAAACTGTTTTTT.

This clonotype was seen repeatedly, ten times or more. The chain is built from TRBV20-1 and TRBJ2-3; 7 bases agree with TRBD2. CDR3 length: 13 residues. The junction had 6 bases not matched to a gene; V was cut back by 3 bases and J by 6 bases. The germline V gene has CDR1 DFQATT and CDR2 SNEGSKA (reference sequence). The CDR3 loop is CSARPTSMDTQYF. CDR3 DNA sequence: TGCAGTGCTAGGCCGACTAGCATGGATACGCAGTATTTT.

The chain carries TRBV2 and TRBJ1-2, with TRBD1 matching over 11 bases. This CDR3 is 15 amino acids long. Trimming removed 5 bases from V and 5 bases from J; junction bases left unmatched: 7. Germline loops: CDR1 SNHLY, CDR2 FYNNEI. The CDR3 reads CASSSPGQGEYGYTF. CDR3 DNA: TGTGCCAGCAGTTCGCCGGGACAGGGGGAGTATGGCTACACCTTC.

This clonotype was counted a few times. A much larger clone is a single base away; this may be a read error. The rearrangement links TRBV20-1 to TRBJ2-1; D uncertain. Germline V gene sequence: CDR1 DFQATT, CDR2 SNEGSKA (reference sequence). Trimming shortened V by 3 bases and J by 4 bases, and 7 bases separated the two germline ends. The CDR3 is 12 amino acids. In nucleotides, the CDR3 is TGCAGTGCTAGTATGTCATACAATGAGCAGTTCTTC. Amino acid sequence: CSASMSYNEQFF.

This clonotype was seen only a few times. V gene TRBV25-1 combines with J gene TRBJ2-7, with 8 bases that match TRBD2. The end of the DNA fits TRBJ2-5 better, so the J call may be wrong. Germline lookup yields CDR1 MGHDK and CDR2 SYGVNS. The CDR3 totals 16 residues. CDR3 nucleotide sequence: TGTGCCAGCAGTGAATCCACAGCGGGAGTGGGAGAGACCCAGTACTTC. Amino acid sequence: CASSESTAGVGETQYF.

The gene calls are TRBV15 and TRBJ2-1, with D perhaps matching TRBD1 (6 bases). Germline V gives CDR1 LNHNV, CDR2 YYDKDF (reference sequence). CDR3 size: 16 residues. Deletions cut 3 bases from V and 8 bases from J, with 20 bases between. CDR3 sequence: CATSSPGQRPGYEQFF. CDR3 coding DNA: TGTGCCACCAGCAGCCCGGGACAAAGGCCGGGGTATGAGCAGTTCTTC. The complete variable domain, with remaining parts taken from reference TRBV15 and TRBJ2-1, reads DAMVIQNPRYQVTQFGKPVTLSCSQTLNHNVMYWYQQKSSQAPKLLFHYYDKDFNNEADTPDNFQSRRPNTSFCFLDIRSPGLGDTAMYLCATSSPGQRPGYEQFFGPGTRLTVL.

There are many counts of this clonotype. The J gene is TRBJ2-5, the V gene TRBV29-1; a weak D match, TRBD1 (6 bases). The V end lost 0 bases, the J end lost 11 bases, and 22 bases lay between the germline ends. The CDR3 totals 15 residues. The germline gives CDR1 SQVTM, CDR2 ANQGSEA. The CDR3 sequence is CSVEDEGGQTNEQYF. For the CDR3, the DNA is TGCAGCGTTGAAGATGAAGGAGGACAGACTAATGAGCAGTACTTC.

The rearrangement uses TRBV28 and TRBJ1-6; D call uncertain. V gave up 3 bases and J gave up 0 bases, with 21 bases separating them. The CDR3 runs to 20 residues. Per the germline V gene, CDR1 is MDHEN and CDR2 is SYDVKM. DNA of the CDR3: TGTGCCAGCAGTTTCTTTCATCTGGGCGGGCTGAGCTCCTATAATTCACCCCTCCACTTT. Amino acid sequence: CASSFFHLGGLSSYNSPLHF.

The CDR3 nucleotides are TGTGCCAGCAGTTTTTTGAGGGGTAGTGGCTACACCTTC. It specifies CASSFLRGSGYTF. The V and J genes are TRBV6-5 and TRBJ1-2; possible D gene TRBD1, 5 bases. The V end lost 4 bases, the J end lost 7 bases, and 13 bases lay between the germline ends. CDR1 is MNHEY, CDR2 SVGAGI, per germline. This CDR3 has 13 amino acids.

In its sample, this clonotype was seen a few times. The chain joins TRBV12-3 or TRBV12-4 to TRBJ2-1; 9 nucleotides agree with TRBD1. This CDR3 region has 16 residues. The V and J ends lost 4 bases and 2 bases, in that order; junction bases with no gene match: 6. Written as DNA, the CDR3 is TGTGCCAGCAGTTGGAACCGACAGGGGGCCTACAATGAGCAGTTCTTC. Protein sequence: CASSWNRQGAYNEQFF.

V gene TRBV7-6 combines with J gene TRBJ1-1, with 9 bases identical to TRBD1. The CDR3 length is 14 residues. The V segment lost 5 bases and the J segment 6 bases; nucleotides outside the gene matches: 7. The germline CDR1 and CDR2 sequences are SGHVS and FNYEAQ. The CDR3 sequence: CASSKGQGGAEAFF. In nucleotides, the CDR3 is TGTGCCAGCAGCAAGGGACAGGGAGGCGCTGAAGCTTTCTTT.

This clonotype showed up just a few times. This chain joins TRBV14 and TRBJ1-4, with D perhaps matching TRBD1 (5 bases). There are 16 residues in the CDR3. CDR1 is SGHDN and CDR2 is FVKESK in the germline V gene. V was cut by 0 bases and J by 6 bases, with 14 bases left in between. CDR3 sequence: CASSQDFGGPHEKLFF. CDR3 nucleotides: TGTGCCAGCAGCCAAGATTTCGGGGGACCACATGAAAAACTGTTTTTT.

There are a few counts of this clonotype. The gene calls are TRBV25-1 and TRBJ2-4; the D is unclear. V was clipped by 3 bases and J by 8 bases, with 5 bases between them. Germline CDR1 is MGHDK and CDR2 is SYGVNS. The CDR3 sequence is 11 residues long. DNA of the CDR3: TGTGCCAGCAGTGACGGGCACATTCAGTACTTC. As protein: CASSDGHIQYF. Variable domain in full (rest from reference TRBV25-1 and TRBJ2-4): EADIYQTPRYLVIGTGKKITLECSQTMGHDKMYWYQQDPGMELHLIHYSYGVNSTEKGDLSSESTVSRIRTEHFPLTLESARPSHTSQYLCASSDGHIQYFGAGTRLSVL.

The genes are TRBV28 and TRBJ2-3, with TRBD2 matching 14 bases. The CDR3 is 18 residues long. Looked up from germline, CDR1 is MDHEN and CDR2 is SYDVKM. The CDR3 nucleotides are TGTGCTCTAAAGGGGCCCGGACTAGCGGGAGGAAGCACAGATACGCAGTATTTT. As protein: CALKGPGLAGGSTDTQYF.